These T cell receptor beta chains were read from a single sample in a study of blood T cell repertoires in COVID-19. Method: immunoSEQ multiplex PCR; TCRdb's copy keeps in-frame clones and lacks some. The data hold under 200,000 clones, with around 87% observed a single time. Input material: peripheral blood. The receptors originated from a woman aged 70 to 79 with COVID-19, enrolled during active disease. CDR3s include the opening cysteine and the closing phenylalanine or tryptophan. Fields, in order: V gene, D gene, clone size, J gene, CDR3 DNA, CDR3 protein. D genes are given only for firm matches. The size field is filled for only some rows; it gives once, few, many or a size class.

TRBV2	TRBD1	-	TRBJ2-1	TGTGCCAGCAGTGGTGGGACAGGGGGAGGCTACAATGAGCAGTTCTTC	CASSGGTGGGYNEQFF
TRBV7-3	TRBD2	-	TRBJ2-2	TGTGCCAGCAGCCCCCCGGGGGGGAACGGGGAGCTGTTTTTT	CASSPPGGNGELFF
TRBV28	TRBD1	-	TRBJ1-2	TGTGCCAGCAGTTTCCCGGGACAGGGCTTCGGCGGCTACACCTTC	CASSFPGQGFGGYTF
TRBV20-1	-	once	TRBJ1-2	TGCAGTGCTAGTGGGCAGGGCTATGGCTACACCTTC	CSASGQGYGYTF
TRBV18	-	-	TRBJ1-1	TGTGCCAGCTCACCACAAACCGGGAACACTGAAGCTTTCTTT	CASSPQTGNTEAFF
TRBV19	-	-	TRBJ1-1	TGTGCCAGTAGGGCGGGGGGCACTGAAGCTTTCTTT	CASRAGGTEAFF
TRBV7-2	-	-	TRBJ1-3	TGTGCCAGCAGCTTAGAGTCGGGGGAAAGCACCATATATTTT	CASSLESGESTIYF
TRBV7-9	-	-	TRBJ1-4	TGTGCCAGCAGCGCCCGGGAGGGGGGCTATGAAAAACTGTTTTTT	CASSAREGGYEKLFF
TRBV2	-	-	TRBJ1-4	TGTGCCAGCAGTGTGCTGAGCGAAAAACTGTTTTTT	CASSVLSEKLFF
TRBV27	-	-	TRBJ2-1	TGTGCCAGCAGTTTATCGGGCCTGTCGGGGGAGCAGTTCTTC	CASSLSGLSGEQFF